This T cell receptor beta chain was documented in a study of blood T cells in healthy people across ages. The length of the CDR3 is 14 residues. Losses at the gene ends were 1 base for V and 4 bases for J; bases not matched to a gene: 0. Germline V lookup: CDR1 MNHNS, CDR2 SASEGT. A second about 6 to 12 cycle PCR used barcoded and J-beta primers. MiXCR, run by TCRdb on the 5' RACE reads, gives a single entry per CDR3 protein. The sample comprises nearly 800,000 distinct CDR3 sequences, about 25% of which are singletons, and 3.7% rests with the top ten. These data were also reused for a study on T cells of mothers and their children.

This chain links TRBV6-1 with TRBJ1-1, with 10 positions matching TRBD1. What was sequenced was blood. The receptor was derived from a boy younger than 18 in good health. CDR3 nucleotide sequence: TGTGCCAGCAGTGAAGGGACAGGGGGCACTGAAGCTTTCTTT. Translation gives CASSEGTGGTEAFF.